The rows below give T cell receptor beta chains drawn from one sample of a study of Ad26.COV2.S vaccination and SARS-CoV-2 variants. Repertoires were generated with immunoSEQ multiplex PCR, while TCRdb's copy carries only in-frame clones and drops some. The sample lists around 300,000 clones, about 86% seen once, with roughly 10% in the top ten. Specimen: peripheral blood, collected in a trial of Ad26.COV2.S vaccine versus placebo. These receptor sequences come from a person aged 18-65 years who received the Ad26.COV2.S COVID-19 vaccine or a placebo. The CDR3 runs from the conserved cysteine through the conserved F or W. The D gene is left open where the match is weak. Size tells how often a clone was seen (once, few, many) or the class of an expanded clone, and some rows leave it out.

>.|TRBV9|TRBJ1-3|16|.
CASSVTGMDAGDTIYF
TGTGCCAGCAGCGTCACAGGGATGGACGCCGGGGACACCATATATTTT
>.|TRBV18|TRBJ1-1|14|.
CASSPQRGYTEAFF
TGTGCCAGCTCACCGCAAAGGGGTTATACTGAAGCTTTCTTT
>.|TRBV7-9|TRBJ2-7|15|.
CASSLAAGLPYEQYF
TGTGCCAGCAGCTTAGCGGCAGGCCTTCCCTACGAGCAGTACTTC
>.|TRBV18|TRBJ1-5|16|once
CASSPSTSGGSQPQHF
TGTGCCAGCTCACCTTCTACGTCGGGGGGTAGTCAGCCCCAGCATTTT
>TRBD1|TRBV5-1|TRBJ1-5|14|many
CASSPGQGGQPQHF
TGCGCCAGCAGCCCTGGACAGGGCGGGCAGCCCCAGCATTTT
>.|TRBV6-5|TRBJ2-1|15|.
CASSQRENRRDEQFF
TGTGCCAGCAGTCAACGGGAAAATCGTAGGGATGAGCAGTTCTTC
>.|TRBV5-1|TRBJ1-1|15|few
CASSLADPRGTEAFF
TGCGCCAGCAGCTTGGCCGACCCCCGAGGGACTGAAGCTTTCTTT
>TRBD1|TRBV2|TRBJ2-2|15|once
CASRTGTVNTGELFF
TGTGCCAGCAGGACCGGGACAGTAAACACCGGGGAGCTGTTTTTT
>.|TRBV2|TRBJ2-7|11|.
CASSPDREQYF
TGTGCCAGCAGCCCCGACAGGGAGCAGTACTTC
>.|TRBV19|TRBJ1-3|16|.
CASSLRGPFSGNTIYF
TGTGCCAGTAGCCTAAGGGGTCCATTCTCTGGAAACACCATATATTTT
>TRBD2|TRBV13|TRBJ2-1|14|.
CASSFGLAGIEQFF
TGTGCCAGCAGCTTCGGACTAGCGGGGATTGAGCAGTTCTTC
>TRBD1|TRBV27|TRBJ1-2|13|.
CASSLGTDYGYTF
TGTGCCAGCAGTTTAGGGACAGACTATGGCTACACCTTC
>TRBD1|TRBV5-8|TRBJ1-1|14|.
CASSSGQGFTEAFF
TGTGCCAGCAGCTCGGGACAGGGGTTCACTGAAGCTTTCTTT
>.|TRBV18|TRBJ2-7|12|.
CASSPVGDEQYF
TGTGCCAGCTCACCAGTAGGCGACGAGCAGTACTTC
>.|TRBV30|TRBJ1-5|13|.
CAWSVAGSQPQHF
TGTGCCTGGAGTGTTGCTGGGAGTCAGCCCCAGCATTTT
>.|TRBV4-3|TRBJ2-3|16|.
CASSQGLDGYTDTQYF
TGCGCCAGCAGCCAAGGCCTAGACGGGTACACAGATACGCAGTATTTT
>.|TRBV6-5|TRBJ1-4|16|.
CASSYWGGRGNEKLFF
TGTGCCAGCAGTTACTGGGGAGGAAGGGGTAATGAAAAACTGTTTTTT
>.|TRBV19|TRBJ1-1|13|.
CATNGGMNTEAFF
TGTGCTACGAACGGCGGTATGAACACTGAAGCTTTCTTT
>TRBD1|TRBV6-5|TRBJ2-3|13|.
CASSVTGEDTQYF
TGTGCCAGCAGCGTCACAGGGGAAGATACGCAGTATTTT
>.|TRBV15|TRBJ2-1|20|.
CATSRELGPEGVRSYNEQFF
TGTGCCACCAGCAGGGAATTGGGCCCGGAGGGGGTAAGGTCCTACAATGAGCAGTTCTTC
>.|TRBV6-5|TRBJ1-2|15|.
CASSYSNRPNYGYTF
TGTGCCAGCAGTTACTCGAACAGGCCTAACTATGGCTACACCTTC
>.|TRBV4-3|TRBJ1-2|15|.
CASSQEGGAGYGYTF
TGCGCCAGCAGCCAGGAGGGGGGGGCTGGGTATGGCTACACCTTC
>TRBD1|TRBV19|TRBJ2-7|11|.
CASRQGYEQYF
TGTGCCAGCCGACAGGGATACGAGCAGTACTTC
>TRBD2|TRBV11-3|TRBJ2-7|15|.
CASSLSGRPGEEQYF
TGTGCCAGCAGCTTAAGCGGGAGGCCGGGGGAGGAGCAGTACTTC
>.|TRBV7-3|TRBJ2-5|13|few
CASSGEGEQTQYF
TGTGCCAGCAGCGGCGAGGGGGAACAGACCCAGTACTTC
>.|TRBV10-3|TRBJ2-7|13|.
CAISENNGYEQYF
TGTGCCATCAGTGAGAACAACGGCTACGAGCAGTACTTC
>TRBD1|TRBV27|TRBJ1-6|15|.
CASSPLTGGSSPLHF
TGTGCCAGCAGCCCTTTGACAGGGGGCTCTTCACCCCTCCACTTT
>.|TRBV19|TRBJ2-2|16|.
CASRLPRDSYTGELFF
TGTGCCAGTAGACTTCCCCGGGACTCATACACCGGGGAGCTGTTTTTT
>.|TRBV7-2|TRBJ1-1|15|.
CASSPTLGANTEAFF
TGTGCCAGCAGCCCCACCCTCGGGGCTAACACTGAGGCTTTCTTT
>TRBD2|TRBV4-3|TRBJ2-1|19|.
CASSQSGLAGGGSYNEQFF
TGCGCCAGCAGCCAAAGCGGACTAGCGGGAGGAGGGTCCTACAATGAGCAGTTCTTC
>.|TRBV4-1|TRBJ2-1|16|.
CASSQPRQGSYNEQFF
TGCGCCAGCAGCCAACCCCGGCAGGGCTCCTACAATGAGCAGTTCTTC
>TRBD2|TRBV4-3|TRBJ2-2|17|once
CASSQAAASGSAGELFF
TGCGCCAGCAGCCAAGCGGCGGCTAGCGGGAGTGCCGGGGAGCTGTTTTTT
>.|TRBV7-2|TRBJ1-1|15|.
CASTEVGGRNTEAFF
TGTGCCAGCACCGAAGTCGGGGGGCGGAACACTGAAGCTTTCTTT
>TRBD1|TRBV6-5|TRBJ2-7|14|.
CASSHRGQQVEQYF
TGTGCCAGCAGCCACAGGGGGCAACAGGTCGAGCAGTACTTC
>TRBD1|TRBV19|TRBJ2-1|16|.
CASSIGGQGAYNEQFF
TGTGCCAGTAGTATAGGGGGACAGGGGGCCTACAATGAGCAGTTCTTC
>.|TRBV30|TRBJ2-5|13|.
CAWSVRRVQTQYF
TGTGCCTGGAGTGTACGAAGGGTCCAGACCCAGTACTTC
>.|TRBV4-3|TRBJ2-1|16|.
CASSQQDTFSYNEQFF
TGCGCCAGCAGCCAACAAGACACTTTCTCCTACAATGAGCAGTTCTTC
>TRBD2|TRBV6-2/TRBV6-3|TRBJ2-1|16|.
CASSPGTSGRGNEQFF
TGTGCCAGCAGCCCCGGGACTAGCGGGAGAGGAAATGAGCAGTTCTTC
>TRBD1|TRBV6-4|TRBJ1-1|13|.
CASSAQGGSEAFF
TGTGCCAGCAGTGCGCAAGGGGGCTCTGAAGCTTTCTTT
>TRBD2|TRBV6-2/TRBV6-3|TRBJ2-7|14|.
CASSYPGGIYEQYF
TGTGCCAGCAGTTACCCGGGGGGGATCTACGAGCAGTACTTC
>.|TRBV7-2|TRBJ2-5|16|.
CASSPGTARPGETQYF
TGTGCCAGCAGCCCCGGGACTGCACGACCCGGGGAGACCCAGTACTTC
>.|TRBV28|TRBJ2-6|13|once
CASSWGGANVLTF
TGTGCCAGCAGTTGGGGTGGGGCCAACGTCCTGACTTTC
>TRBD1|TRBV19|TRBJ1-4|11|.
CAGFRGRKLFF
TGTGCCGGATTCAGGGGGCGGAAACTGTTTTTT
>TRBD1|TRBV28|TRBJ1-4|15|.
CASSPPGQRNEKLFF
TGTGCCAGCAGTCCTCCGGGACAGCGTAATGAAAAACTGTTTTTT
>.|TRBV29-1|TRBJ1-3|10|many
CSVEEGTLYF
TGCAGCGTTGAAGAGGGGACCCTATATTTT
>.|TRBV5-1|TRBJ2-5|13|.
CASSSRMQETQYF
TGCGCCAGCAGCAGCCGTATGCAAGAGACCCAGTACTTC
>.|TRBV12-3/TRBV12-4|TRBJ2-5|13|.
CASGSYAQETQYF
TGTGCCAGCGGGTCCTACGCCCAAGAGACCCAGTACTTC
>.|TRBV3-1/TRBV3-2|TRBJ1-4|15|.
CASSQLTRGDEKLFF
TGTGCCAGCAGCCAATTAACCAGGGGTGATGAAAAACTGTTTTTT
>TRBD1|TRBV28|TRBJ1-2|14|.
CASRLRGQDYGYTF
TGTGCCAGCAGACTCCGTGGACAGGACTATGGCTACACCTTC
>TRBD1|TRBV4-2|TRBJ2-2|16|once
CASSQDPGQVPGELFF
TGTGCCAGCAGCCAAGACCCGGGACAGGTCCCCGGGGAGCTGTTTTTT
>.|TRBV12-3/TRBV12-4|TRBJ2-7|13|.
CASSPPFGHEQYF
TGTGCCAGCAGTCCTCCTTTTGGCCACGAGCAGTACTTC
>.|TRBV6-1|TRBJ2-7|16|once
CASSELPGRTSYEQYF
TGTGCCAGCAGCGAACTACCGGGACGAACTTCCTACGAGCAGTACTTC
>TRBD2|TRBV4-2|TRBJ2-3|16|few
CASSQWTSGSTDTQYF
TGTGCCAGCAGCCAGTGGACTAGCGGGAGCACAGATACGCAGTATTTT
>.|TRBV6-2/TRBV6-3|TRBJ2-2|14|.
CASSYQGYTGELFF
TGTGCCAGCAGTTATCAAGGGTACACCGGGGAGCTGTTTTTT
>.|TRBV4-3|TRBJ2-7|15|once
CASSQDPQGQGEQYF
TGCGCCAGCAGCCAAGACCCCCAGGGTCAAGGGGAGCAGTACTTC
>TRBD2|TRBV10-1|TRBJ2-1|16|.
CASSPGRGRSYNEQFF
TGCGCCAGCAGTCCCGGGCGGGGGAGATCCTACAATGAGCAGTTCTTC
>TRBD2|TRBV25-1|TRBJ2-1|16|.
CASSELGVAGYNEQFF
TGTGCCAGCAGTGAGTTGGGCGTAGCGGGGTACAATGAGCAGTTCTTC
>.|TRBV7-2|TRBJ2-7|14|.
CASSSFLGSNEQYF
TGTGCCAGCAGCTCCTTCCTAGGGTCTAACGAGCAGTACTTC
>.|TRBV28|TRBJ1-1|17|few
CASSSLRDGFMNTEAFF
TGTGCCAGCAGTTCTTTGCGGGACGGATTCATGAACACTGAAGCTTTCTTT